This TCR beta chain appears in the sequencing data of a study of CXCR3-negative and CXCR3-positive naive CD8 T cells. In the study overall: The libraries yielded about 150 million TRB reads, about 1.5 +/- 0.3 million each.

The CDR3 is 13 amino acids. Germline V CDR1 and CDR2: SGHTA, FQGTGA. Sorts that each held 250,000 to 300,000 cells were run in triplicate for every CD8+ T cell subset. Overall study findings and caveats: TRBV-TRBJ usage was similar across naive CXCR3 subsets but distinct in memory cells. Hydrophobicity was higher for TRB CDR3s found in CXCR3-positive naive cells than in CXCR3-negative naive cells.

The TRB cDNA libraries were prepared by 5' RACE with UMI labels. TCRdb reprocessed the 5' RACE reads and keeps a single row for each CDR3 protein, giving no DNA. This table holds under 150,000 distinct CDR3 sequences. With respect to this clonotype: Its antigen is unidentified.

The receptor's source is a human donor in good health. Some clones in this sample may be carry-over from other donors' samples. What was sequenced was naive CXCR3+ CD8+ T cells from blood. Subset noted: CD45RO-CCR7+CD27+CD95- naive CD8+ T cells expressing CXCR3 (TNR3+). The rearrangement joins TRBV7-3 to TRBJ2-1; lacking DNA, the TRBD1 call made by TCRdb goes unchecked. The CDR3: CASSFLTGNEQFF.